This T cell receptor (beta chain) was found in a study of cytomegalovirus exposure and HLA in healthy donors. Study-wide results and limits: The classifier was said to identify cytomegalovirus status with high specificity and sensitivity.

The sample holds a few counts of this clone. Its target is unknown. Data came from immunoSEQ multiplex PCR; TCRdb stores just in-frame clones and leaves some out. The data contain roughly 120,000 clones, approximately 88% of them singletons. The V and J ends lost 2 bases and 6 bases respectively, with 14 bases between them. The CDR3 consists of 14 residues. Germline V gene data show CDR1 as KGHSH and CDR2 as LQKENI. Material: PBMCs. This clonotype was obtained from a woman between 18 and 30 years old in good health and CMV-seropositive. The chain joins TRBV18 to TRBJ2-7; the D gene is possibly TRBD1 (6 bases). CDR3: CASSPSTGTLEQYF. CDR3 in DNA: TGTGCCAGCTCACCATCTACAGGGACACTCGAGCAGTACTTC.